A single sample is the source of the 23 T cell receptor beta chains below, sequenced in a study of T cell repertoires and Cas9 in healthy adults. Assay: immunoSEQ multiplex PCR; the TCRdb copy retains only in-frame clones and omits some. The sample lists 20,000 to 25,000 clones, under 95% seen once, with approximately 0.8% in the top ten. The sequenced sample was CD4+ effector T cells (CD127+, CD25-, CD137-, CD154-) from PBMCs; culture status not recorded. These receptors all come from a human donor in good health.

V is TRBV19 and J is TRBJ2-4, with TRBD1 as a possible D gene (6 bases). CDR1 is LNHDA, CDR2 SQIVND, per germline (reference sequence). V was trimmed by 4 bases and J by 0 bases, leaving 10 bases between them. This CDR3 contains 15 residues. In nucleotides, the CDR3 is TGTGCCAGTAGTACGCAGGGGTTAGCCAAAAACATTCAGTACTTC. Protein: CASSTQGLAKNIQYF.

This chain connects TRBV6-4 to TRBJ1-2; D is undetermined. Germline V gene data show CDR1 as MRHNA and CDR2 as SNTAGT. V lost 0 bases and J lost 2, with 4 bases in between. CDR3 size: 13 residues. This CDR3 is CASSDSDNYGYTF. The CDR3 DNA is TGTGCCAGCAGTGACTCGGACAACTATGGCTACACCTTC.

This sequence joins TRBV2 and TRBJ2-3, with D possibly being TRBD2 (6 bases). V was pared by 7 bases and J by 0 bases, with 17 bases between. Germline assignment: CDR1 SNHLY and CDR2 FYNNEI. This CDR3 has 16 amino acids. DNA for the CDR3: TGTGCCAGCACTAGGGACTCCTCCATAAGCACAGATACGCAGTATTTT. Its translation is CASTRDSSISTDTQYF.

In this sample, this clone turned up a few times. This chain uses TRBV7-3 with TRBJ2-2; 13 bases map to TRBD2. Looked up from germline, CDR1 is SGHTA and CDR2 is FQGTGA. The CDR3 length is 16 residues. J was trimmed by 6 bases and V by 2 bases; bases with no gene match: 3. Here the CDR3 reads CASSLGLAGAAGELFF. The CDR3 coding sequence is TGTGCCAGCAGCTTAGGACTAGCGGGAGCGGCCGGGGAGCTGTTTTTT.

The chain links TRBV7-2 to TRBJ1-2; possibly TRBD1 for D (5 bases). The CDR3 covers 19 residues. Germline CDR1 is SGHTA and CDR2 is FQGNSA. The V and J ends lost 2 bases and 5 bases respectively, with 27 bases between them. CDR3 loop: CASSLTGYPGAQRTYGYTF. The CDR3 bases are TGTGCCAGCAGCTTAACCGGTTACCCCGGGGCCCAGCGGACGTATGGCTACACCTTC.

J is TRBJ2-1 and V is TRBV9; 8 bases align to TRBD1. The CDR3 runs 15 residues. Trimming took 3 bases from V and 7 from J; bases not matched to a gene: 9. Germline V gene data show CDR1 as SGDLS and CDR2 as YYNGEE. Here the CDR3 reads CASSAGQDPLNEQFF. DNA for the CDR3: TGTGCCAGCAGCGCGGGACAGGATCCTTTAAATGAGCAGTTCTTC.

The V gene is TRBV5-1, the J gene TRBJ2-4; 8 nucleotides align to TRBD1. The V gene's germline CDR1 is SGHRS and CDR2 YFSETQ. V dropped 9 bases and J dropped 4; count of bases not matched to a gene: 9. CDR3 length: 14 residues. The CDR3 DNA reads TGCGCCACCCGACCGGGACAGGAGAAAAACATTCAGTACTTC. Translated, it gives CATRPGQEKNIQYF.

The gene calls are TRBV6-5 and TRBJ2-7, with no clear D. The CDR3 covers 13 residues. CDR1 and CDR2 from the germline V gene are MNHEY and SVGAGI. V was pared by 2 bases and J by 4 bases, with 9 bases between. Written as DNA, the CDR3 is TGTGCCAGCAGTTACGTCGGAATTTACGAGCAGTACGTC. Its translation is CASSYVGIYEQYV.

The V and J genes are TRBV6-5 and TRBJ2-7, with D tentatively TRBD2 (5 bases). Germline assignment: CDR1 MNHEY and CDR2 SVGAGI. The CDR3 extends over 15 amino acids. V was clipped by 7 bases and J by 0 bases, with 16 bases between them. For the CDR3, the DNA is TGTGCCAGCAACCTTAGAGAGGGAGCCTCCTACGAGCAGTACTTC. It is translated as CASNLREGASYEQYF.

The chain combines TRBV28 with TRBJ1-2; 7 bases line up with TRBD1. Looked up from germline, CDR1 is MDHEN and CDR2 is SYDVKM. V gave up 7 bases and J gave up 8 bases; unmatched junction bases: 13. The CDR3 is 14 residues long. The CDR3 region is CASITGQPTVGYTF. In DNA form, the CDR3 reads TGTGCCAGCATTACGGGACAGCCCACAGTGGGCTACACCTTC.

This clone is a singleton in its sample. This rearrangement joins TRBV6-6 to TRBJ2-7; D possibly matches TRBD1 or TRBD2 (5 bases each). Trimming shortened V by 2 bases and J by 2 bases, and 16 bases separated the two germline ends. Germline V gene lookup returns CDR1 MNHNY and CDR2 SVGAGI (reference sequence). The CDR3 covers 16 residues. The CDR3 sequence is CASSYPGTTHPYEQYF. Written as DNA, the CDR3 is TGTGCCAGCAGTTACCCCGGGACGACCCATCCCTACGAGCAGTACTTC.

As to this clone: Additional DNA sequences in this sample encode the identical CDR3. This chain uses TRBV30 with TRBJ2-1, with a weak D call TRBD1 (6 bases). Trimming stripped 1 base from V and 9 bases from J, with 16 bases between. Germline CDR1 reads GTSNPN; CDR2 reads SVGIG (reference sequence). There are 14 residues in the CDR3. The CDR3 nucleotides read TGTGCCTGGAGTGAGGGGGTGGGTTTTAGTGAGCAGTTCTTC. This translates into CAWSEGVGFSEQFF.

The chain is built from TRBV7-9 and TRBJ2-1, with TRBD2 matching over 12 bases. The CDR3 totals 15 residues. Germline V gene sequence: CDR1 SEHNR, CDR2 FQNEAQ (reference sequence). V lost 5 bases to trimming and J lost 7 bases; unmatched junction nucleotides: 6. The CDR3 DNA is TGTGCCAGCAGCCGAGGACTAGCGGGAAGGAATGAGCAGTTCTTC. It translates to CASSRGLAGRNEQFF.

The rearrangement uses TRBV5-4 and TRBJ2-3; 8 positions agree with TRBD1. Germline V CDR1 and CDR2: SGHNT, YYREEE (reference sequence). The ends lost 4 bases at V and 4 bases at J; junction bases unmatched: 11. The CDR3 has 16 residues. The CDR3 bases are TGTGCCAGCAGCGGGGGTGACAGGGGTGGGGCAGATACGCAGTATTTT. This sequence encodes CASSGGDRGGADTQYF.

The gene calls are TRBV7-2 and TRBJ1-4, with TRBD1 as a possible D gene (5 bases). V was pared by 1 base and J by 4 bases, with 13 bases between. The CDR3 has 16 residues. Germline V CDR1 and CDR2: SGHTA, FQGNSA. The CDR3 nucleotides read TGTGCCAGCAGCTTAGGTCAGGGACGCGGTAATGAAAAACTGTTTTTT. Translating it yields CASSLGQGRGNEKLFF.

The genes are TRBV27 and TRBJ1-4; tentative D call: TRBD1 (6 bases). There are 14 residues in the CDR3. From germline, CDR1 is MNHEY and CDR2 SMNVEV (reference sequence). V lost 3 bases to trimming and J lost 2 bases, with 7 bases between them. The CDR3 DNA reads TGTGCCAGCAGTTTTGACAGGACTAATGAAAAACTGTTTTTT. Translated, it gives CASSFDRTNEKLFF.

As for this clone: Relative to the germline gene, one junction end is altered; a read error may explain this. CDR3 protein: CASERVRGSGSTIYF. The CDR3 coding sequence is TGTGCCTCCGAAAGGGTAAGGGGTTCTGGAAGCACCATATATTTT. The chain couples TRBV11-2 to TRBJ1-3, with D possibly matching TRBD1 (5 bases). Per the germline V gene, CDR1 is SGHAT and CDR2 is FQNNGV. This CDR3 has 15 amino acids.

The chain employs TRBV27 and TRBJ2-1, with D unresolved. The CDR3 spans 11 residues. V was cut by 3 bases and J by 5 bases, with 2 bases left in between. The germline CDR1 and CDR2 sequences are MNHEY and SMNVEV (reference sequence). This CDR3 is CASSFHNEQFF. The DNA of the CDR3 is TGTGCCAGCAGTTTTCACAATGAGCAGTTCTTC.

The chain employs TRBV11-2 and TRBJ2-3, with 10 bases lining up with TRBD2. Looked up from germline, CDR1 is SGHAT and CDR2 is FQNNGV. The J segment lost 4 bases and the V segment lost 3 bases, leaving 4 bases of the junction unmatched. The CDR3 contains 15 residues. DNA for the CDR3: TGTGCCAGCAGCTTGTTAGCGGGGGGACCAGATACGCAGTATTTT. The encoded protein is CASSLLAGGPDTQYF.

This chain uses TRBV4-3 with TRBJ2-1; no reliable D call. Germline loops: CDR1 LGHNA, CDR2 YSLEER. V was pared by 1 base and J by 0 bases, with 13 bases between. The length of the CDR3 is 17 residues. The chain's CDR3 is CASSQVWRSYSYNEQFF. CDR3 bases: TGCGCCAGCAGCCAAGTTTGGCGGTCCTACTCCTACAATGAGCAGTTCTTC.

The chain couples TRBV7-9 to TRBJ1-2; D might be TRBD1 (6 bases). Trimming left V 2 bases short and J 6 bases short, with 13 bases between. The CDR3 is 14 residues long. CDR1 and CDR2 (germline): SEHNR, FQNEAQ (reference sequence). The CDR3 nucleotides are TGTGCCAGCAGCTTAAACAGGGAAGGAGATGGCTACACCTTC. Amino acids: CASSLNREGDGYTF.

V usage is TRBV9 and J usage is TRBJ2-7; tentative D call: TRBD1 (6 bases). Per the germline V gene, CDR1 is SGDLS and CDR2 is YYNGEE. This CDR3 has 13 residues. Trimming removed 9 bases at V and 3 bases at J, with 16 bases between. The CDR3 here is CAITWGRNYEQYV. As DNA, the CDR3 is TGTGCCATCACTTGGGGGCGTAACTACGAGCAGTACGTC.

The chain recombines TRBV7-9 with TRBJ2-3, with 8 nucleotides matching TRBD1. Germline CDR1 SEHNR, CDR2 FQNEAQ (reference sequence). The CDR3 extends over 18 amino acids. With V trimmed by 2 bases and J by 2 bases, 12 bases remained unmatched. CDR3 sequence reads: CASSLRGPGQEYTDTQYF. The DNA of the CDR3 is TGTGCCAGCAGCTTACGGGGACCGGGACAGGAGTACACAGATACGCAGTATTTT. The whole variable domain, filled in from reference TRBV7-9 and TRBJ2-3, reads DTGVSQNPRHKITKRGQNVTFRCDPISEHNRLYWYRQTLGQGPEFLTYFQNEAQLEKSRLLSDRFSAERPKGSFSTLEIQRTEQGDSAMYLCASSLRGPGQEYTDTQYFGPGTRLTVL.